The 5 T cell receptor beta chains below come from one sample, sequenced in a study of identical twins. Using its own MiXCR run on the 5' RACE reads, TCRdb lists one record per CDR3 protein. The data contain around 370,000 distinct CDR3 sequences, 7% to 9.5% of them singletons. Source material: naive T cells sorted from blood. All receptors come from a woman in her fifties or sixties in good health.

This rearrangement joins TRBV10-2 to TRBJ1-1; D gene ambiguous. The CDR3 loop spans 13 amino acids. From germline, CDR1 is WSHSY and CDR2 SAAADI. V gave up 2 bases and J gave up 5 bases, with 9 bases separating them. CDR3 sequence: CASSELFGTEAFF. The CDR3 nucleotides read TGCGCCAGCAGTGAGCTGTTTGGAACTGAAGCTTTCTTT.

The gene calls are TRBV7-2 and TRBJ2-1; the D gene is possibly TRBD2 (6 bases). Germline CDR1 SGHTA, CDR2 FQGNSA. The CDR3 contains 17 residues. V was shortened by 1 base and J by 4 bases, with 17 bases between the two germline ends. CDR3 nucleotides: TGTGCCAGCAGCTTAGGCCCCCTACGGGGGTTTTACAATGAGCAGTTCTTC. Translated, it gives CASSLGPLRGFYNEQFF.

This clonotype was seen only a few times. The CDR3 region has the DNA TGTGCCAGCTCACCGGGAGGCGCCGGGGAGCTGTTTTTT. It translates to CASSPGGAGELFF. The rearrangement joins TRBV18 to TRBJ2-2, with D possibly TRBD2 on 6 matching bases. In germline, CDR1 is KGHSH, CDR2 LQKENI. Trimming removed 3 bases from V and 6 bases from J, with 8 bases in between. The CDR3 is 13 residues long.

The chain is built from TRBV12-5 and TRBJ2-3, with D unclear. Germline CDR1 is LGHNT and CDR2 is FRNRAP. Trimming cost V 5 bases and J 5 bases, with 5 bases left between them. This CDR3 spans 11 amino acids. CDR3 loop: CASGVRDTQYF. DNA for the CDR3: TGTGCTAGTGGTGTCAGAGATACGCAGTATTTT.

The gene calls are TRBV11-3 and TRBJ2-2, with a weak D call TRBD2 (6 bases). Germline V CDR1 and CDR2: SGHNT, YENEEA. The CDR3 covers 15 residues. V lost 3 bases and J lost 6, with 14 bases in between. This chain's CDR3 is CASSFSGGGSGELFF. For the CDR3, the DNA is TGTGCCAGCAGCTTCTCCGGGGGAGGTTCCGGGGAGCTGTTTTTT.